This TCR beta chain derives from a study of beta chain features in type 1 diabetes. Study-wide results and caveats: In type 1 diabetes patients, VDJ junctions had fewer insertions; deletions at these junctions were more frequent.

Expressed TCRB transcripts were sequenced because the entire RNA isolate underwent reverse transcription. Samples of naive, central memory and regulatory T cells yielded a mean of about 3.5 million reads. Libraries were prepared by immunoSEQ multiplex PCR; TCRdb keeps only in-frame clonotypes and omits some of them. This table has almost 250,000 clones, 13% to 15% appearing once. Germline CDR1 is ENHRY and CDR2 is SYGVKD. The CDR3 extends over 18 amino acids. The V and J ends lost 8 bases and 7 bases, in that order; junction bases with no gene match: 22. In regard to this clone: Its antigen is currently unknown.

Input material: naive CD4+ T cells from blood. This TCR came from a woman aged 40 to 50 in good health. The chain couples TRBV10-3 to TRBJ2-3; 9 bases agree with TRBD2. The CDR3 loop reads CAIATAGGGGRVSNTQYF. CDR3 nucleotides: TGTGCCATCGCGACTGCTGGCGGGGGGGGCCGAGTTTCCAATACGCAGTATTTT.